The sequence of this T cell receptor beta chain was determined in a study of T-cell reconstitution after alpha-beta-depleted transplantation in children. Whole-study findings and limits: Several hundred expanded graft clones reportedly gave rise to the alpha-beta T cells present about two months after transplant. Newly produced T cells mostly accounted for T-cell counts and diversity one year post-transplant.

Preparation of the TCRbeta library involved a method that used unique molecular identifiers. TCRdb independently ran MiXCR on the PCR reads; one entry per CDR3 protein. The data contain hundreds of thousands of distinct CDR3 sequences, around 13% of them singletons. V gave up 6 bases and J gave up 7 bases; unmatched junction bases: 12. The CDR3 runs to 16 residues. Germline V gives CDR1 SGHRS, CDR2 YFSETQ. Note on this clonotype: Its antigen remains unknown.

Specimen: PBMCs, mostly from graft donor cells, collected 360 days after TCRalphabeta/CD19-depleted stem cell transplant. The receptor's source is a male patient aged 10 to 17 who had a stem cell transplant for acute myeloid leukemia, so the T cells may come from the graft donor. V and J are TRBV5-1 and TRBJ2-1, with 11 bases identical to TRBD1. CDR3 loop: CASTPTPGQGENEQFF. DNA for the CDR3: TGCGCCAGCACCCCTACCCCGGGACAGGGGGAGAATGAGCAGTTCTTC.